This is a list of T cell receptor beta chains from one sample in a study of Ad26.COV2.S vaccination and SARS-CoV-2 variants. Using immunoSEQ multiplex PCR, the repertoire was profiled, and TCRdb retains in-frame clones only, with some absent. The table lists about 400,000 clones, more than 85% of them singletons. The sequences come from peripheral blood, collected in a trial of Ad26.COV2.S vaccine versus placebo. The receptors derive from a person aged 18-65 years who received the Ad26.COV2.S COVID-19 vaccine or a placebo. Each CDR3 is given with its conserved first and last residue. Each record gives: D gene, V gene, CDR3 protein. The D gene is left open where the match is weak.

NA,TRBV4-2,CASSVSQETQYF
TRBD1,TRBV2,CASSVGRGITEAFF
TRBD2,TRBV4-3,CASSQGTSGGKQFF
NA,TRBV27,CASSPLGQPPDTQYF
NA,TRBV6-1,CASSEESAHEQYF
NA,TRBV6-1,CASSFRDSSRNIQYF
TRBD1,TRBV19,CASSIVETGLREQYF
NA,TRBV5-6,CASSLQGPREKLFF
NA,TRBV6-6,CASSYPSGELFF
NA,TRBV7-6,CASSLGIVGSLGEKLFF
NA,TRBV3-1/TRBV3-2,CASSQDLEGGRYEQYF
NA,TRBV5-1,CAMKWRMMGSRSNQPQHF
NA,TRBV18,CASSPIAGTSYEQYF
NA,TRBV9,CASSLDWGGRNTIYF
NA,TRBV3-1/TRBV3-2,CASSQDRGSNTEAFF
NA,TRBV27,CASTGSSYNSPLHF